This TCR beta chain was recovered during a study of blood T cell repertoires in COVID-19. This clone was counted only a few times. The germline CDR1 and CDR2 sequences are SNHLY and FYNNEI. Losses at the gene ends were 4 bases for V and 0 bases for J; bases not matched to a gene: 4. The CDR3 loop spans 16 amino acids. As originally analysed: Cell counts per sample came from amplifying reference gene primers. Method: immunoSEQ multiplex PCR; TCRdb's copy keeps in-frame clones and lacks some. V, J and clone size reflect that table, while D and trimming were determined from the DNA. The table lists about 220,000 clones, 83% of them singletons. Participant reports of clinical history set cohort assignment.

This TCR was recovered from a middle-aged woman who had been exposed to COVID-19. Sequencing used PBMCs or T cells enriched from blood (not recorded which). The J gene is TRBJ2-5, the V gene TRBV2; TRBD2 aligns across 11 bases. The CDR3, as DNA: TGTGCCAGCAGTGGGACTAGCGGGTTACACCAAGAGACCCAGTACTTC. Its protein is CASSGTSGLHQETQYF.